This T cell receptor (beta chain) was sequenced for a study of naive and memory T cell subsets (dated by TCRdb to about 2017). Broadly, across the study: The study applied an open-source, UMI-based TCR alpha and beta sequencing pipeline to sorted naive and memory peripheral blood T cell subsets. IgG serology results and the functional CMV T cell responses were in complete agreement. RNA was DNase-treated and reverse transcribed with TCR constant-region primers, mostly using SuperScript III. Broad study findings and their caveats: RNA-based TCR counts may be affected by expression changes linked to T cell activation and differentiation. In both CD4 and CD8 cells, a rise in Gini index and a fall in Shannon and inverse Simpson diversity were observed from naive through CM, EM and EMRA. The repertoire findings for the naive and memory subsets could not be validated, as no ground truth was available. TCR abundance followed a power law with an exponent that was different for naive and memory subsets but consistent across the three individuals. A clonotype was defined as a single alpha or beta chain sequence rather than as a paired alpha/beta receptor. Once error correction was done, more than 85% of naive TCR sequences showed up just once, which made the naive abundance distributions much steeper than those of the memory subsets.

To prepare the library, UMI-ligation and nested PCR was applied. To cover both TRBC1 and TRBC2, the beta constant-region primer consisted of an equimolar mix of two oligonucleotides. The ligated cDNA went through four rounds of PCR with nested alpha and beta constant-region primers together with the SP2 primer. A single-stranded oligonucleotide bearing the SP2 primer plus a 12-nucleotide UMI was ligated onto the 3' end of the cDNA by T4 RNA ligase 1. Incubation of the ligation reaction lasted roughly 19-24 hours at 16 degrees C. To avoid over-amplification, PCR2 was usually performed as a SYBR Green qPCR and halted once a predetermined threshold was reached. Every purification after the first one was done using Agencourt AMPure XP magnetic beads. Library amounts were measured by Qubit and library quality was assessed on a TapeStation, where the main peak was expected at around 650 bp. The pooled libraries were sequenced on an Illumina MiSeq using v2 2x251 paired-end kits, which usually yielded roughly 0.85-2.3 million reads per sample. Each sample library was pooled at approximately 4.2 nM, and about 5-8% PhiX was included to improve cluster recognition. Per the authors' processing: Decombinator assigned V and J genes to Demultiplexor-processed FASTQ reads by tag matching, allowing a single base-pair mismatch. UMIs were used by Collapsinator to correct both sequencing errors and frequency errors arising from PCR heterogeneity. TCRs were translated and CDR3s were extracted from the conserved cysteine to the FGXG phenylalanine by CDR3Translator, with non-productive sequences being flagged. Gini, Shannon entropy and inverse Simpson indices were computed after subsampling the repertoires to the same number of UMI-defined TCRs. Within the linear range, a power law was fitted by maximum likelihood to the distributions of clonotype abundance. On one naive CD8 sample, the pipeline and MIGEC gave similar UMI counts, unique TCR numbers and clonal distributions. The repertoires were searched for 5,500 to 8,000 CMV-associated CDR3 sequences that had been compiled from VDJdb and a published dataset. TCRdb trimmed public reads at Q25 via fastp, called clones via MiXCR and kept in-frame beta chains. Each CDR3 protein gets just one entry, which takes the most common genes and DNA from the rows behind it. The V and J calls shown here were made by TCRdb, not taken from the authors' results. The sample table lists more than 100,000 distinct CDR3 sequences, 36% of them with a count of one. 0.9% of the sample belongs to the ten largest clones.

From the second PCR step onward, the TCR alpha chain libraries and the TCR beta chain libraries were amplified separately. The CMV status of each donor was determined by measuring IFNgamma production from CD4+ T cells after fresh PBMCs had been stimulated overnight with CMV viral lysate. Miltenyi beads were used first to positively select CD4 T cells, and CD8 T cells were then positively selected from the CD4-negative fraction. Cells were stained for CD3, CD4, CD8, CD45RA, CD27 and a live/dead dye and were sorted on a BD Aria II into four subsets based on CD45RA and CD27. A few healthy volunteers provided blood, and the blood of each volunteer was split into CD4 and CD8 T cells and then into four differentiation subsets. Approximately 120 ml of peripheral blood was taken from each donor, and PBMC were separated by density-gradient centrifugation on Ficoll-Paque PLUS. Sorted cells were lysed in RLT buffer, after which RNA was extracted using a Qiagen RNeasy kit and stored at -80 degrees C.

This clonotype was observed at least ten times. The antigen this receptor binds is unknown. No base quality information exists; no much larger clone differs at one position. Trimming removed 7 bases from V and 7 bases from J; the gene matches leave 4 bases unexplained. CDR1 and CDR2, looked up from the germline V gene, are SQVTM and ANQGSEA. Including the terminal cysteine and phenylalanine, the CDR3 comprises 13 residues. Only the CDR3 part of the read is kept: 39 bases, read in frame from the first base. The receptor was derived from a human donor in good health. The chain links TRBV29-1 with TRBJ1-4; 12 nucleotides in the junction match TRBD1. Input material: central memory CD4+ T cells from blood. Per the publication, the cell subset or site label means: central memory, CD45RA- CD27+. The CDR3 sequence is CSGGQGAGEKLFF. The sequenced DNA is TGCAGCGGGGGACAGGGGGCGGGTGAAAAACTGTTTTTT.